The 23 T cell receptor beta chains below come from one sample, sequenced in a study of blood T cell repertoires in COVID-19. The repertoire was sequenced with immunoSEQ multiplex PCR; TCRdb's copy has only in-frame clones and lacks some. The sample consists of a few hundred thousand clones, 90% of them appearing once. Sequencing was carried out using peripheral blood. All receptors derive from a woman aged 25 to 39 with COVID-19, enrolled during active disease.

This clone has only one observation. The rearrangement joins TRBV5-6 to TRBJ1-3, with D unresolved. The CDR3 runs to 15 residues. The V gene lost 4 bases and the J gene lost 2 bases, with 13 bases spanning the gap. Germline CDR1 and CDR2: SGHDT and YYEEEE. CDR3 in DNA: TGTGCCAGCAGCCCAAGGGTGGGAGCTGGAAACACCATATATTTT. It specifies CASSPRVGAGNTIYF.

This sequence joins TRBV29-1 and TRBJ2-7; possible D gene TRBD2, 7 bases. This CDR3 contains 14 residues. CDR1 SQVTM and CDR2 ANQGSEA come from the germline V gene. Trimming removed 1 base at V and 2 bases at J, with 12 bases between. The CDR3 DNA reads as TGCAGCGTTGAAGTTAGGGGGGGAGCCTACGAGCAGTACTTC. It specifies CSVEVRGGAYEQYF.

This clone has just one count. This chain links TRBV7-9 with TRBJ1-2; 10 bases line up with TRBD1. The CDR3 spans 15 residues. The germline CDR1 and CDR2 sequences are SEHNR and FQNEAQ (reference sequence). Unmatched junction bases numbered 5, after V lost 5 bases and J lost 2 bases. CDR3 sequence (DNA): TGTGCCAGCAGCGCTCCGGGACAGGGGAACTATGGCTACACCTTC. It yields the protein CASSAPGQGNYGYTF.

The chain employs TRBV7-7 and TRBJ2-5, with 7 positions matching TRBD1. CDR1 is SSHAT, CDR2 FNYEAQ, per germline (reference sequence). The CDR3 is 15 amino acids. Losses at the gene ends were 2 bases for V and 1 base for J; bases not matched to a gene: 4. CDR3 loop: CASSLIDRVQETQYF. Written as DNA, the CDR3 is TGTGCCAGCAGCTTAATCGACAGGGTCCAAGAGACCCAGTACTTC.

V and J are TRBV10-1 and TRBJ2-1; TRBD2 aligns across 7 bases. Germline assignment: CDR1 WNHNN and CDR2 SYGVQD (reference sequence). After removal of 3 bases from V and 7 bases from J, the junction contained 15 bases not matched to a gene. This CDR3 is 17 amino acids long. The CDR3 sequence is CASSDSGDYPRENEQFF. DNA of the CDR3: TGCGCCAGCAGTGACTCGGGGGACTACCCAAGAGAGAATGAGCAGTTCTTC.

The chain uses TRBV4-1 and TRBJ2-3; 7 positions agree with TRBD2. Germline loops: CDR1 MGHRA, CDR2 YSYEKL. The CDR3 is made up of 17 amino acids. J gave up 0 bases and V 4 bases, and 10 bases lay outside the gene matches. The CDR3 sequence is CASSPGGREGSTDTQYF. CDR3 bases: TGCGCCAGCAGCCCCGGTGGGAGGGAGGGCAGCACAGATACGCAGTATTTT.

The rearrangement links TRBV4-2 to TRBJ1-5; 10 bases align to TRBD1. CDR3 length: 15 amino acids. Germline lookup yields CDR1 LGHNA and CDR2 YNFKEQ. The V segment lost 5 bases and the J segment 6 bases; nucleotides outside the gene matches: 7. In DNA, the CDR3 is TGTGCCAGCAGCAAAGGACAGGGGGAAGGTCAGCCCCAGCATTTT. Encoded protein: CASSKGQGEGQPQHF.

In its sample, this clone was seen once. The V call is TRBV18, the J call TRBJ2-1; 7 bases fit TRBD2. The CDR3 is 13 residues long. The ends lost 6 bases at V and 2 bases at J; junction bases unmatched: 1. In germline, CDR1 is KGHSH, CDR2 LQKENI. CDR3 in amino acids: CASSRGTYNEQFF. CDR3 DNA sequence: TGTGCCAGCTCGCGGGGGACCTACAATGAGCAGTTCTTC.

There are a few counts of this clone. This chain links TRBV15 with TRBJ2-7; 9 bases match TRBD1. Trimming removed 3 bases from V and 6 bases from J; junction bases left unmatched: 6. Per the germline V gene, CDR1 is LNHNV and CDR2 is YYDKDF (reference sequence). The CDR3 is made up of 14 amino acids. The CDR3 nucleotides read TGTGCCACCAGCAGCCTGGGACAGGGCCTCGAGCAGTACTTC. It codes for CATSSLGQGLEQYF. Complete variable domain (other parts from reference TRBV15 and TRBJ2-7): DAMVIQNPRYQVTQFGKPVTLSCSQTLNHNVMYWYQQKSSQAPKLLFHYYDKDFNNEADTPDNFQSRRPNTSFCFLDIRSPGLGDTAMYLCATSSLGQGLEQYFGPGTRLTVT.

The chain has TRBV9 and TRBJ1-4; a possible D gene is TRBD1 (5 bases). V lost 0 bases, J lost 6 bases, and 9 bases lay in between. CDR1 is SGDLS, CDR2 YYNGEE, per germline. The CDR3 extends over 14 amino acids. DNA for the CDR3: TGTGCCAGCAGCGTAGGGGGCGCGCATGAAAAACTGTTTTTT. Its translation: CASSVGGAHEKLFF.

This clone was found once. The rearrangement uses TRBV28 and TRBJ1-4; D call uncertain. V gave up 5 bases and J gave up 5 bases, with 15 bases separating them. Germline V gene sequence: CDR1 MDHEN, CDR2 SYDVKM. The CDR3 runs 15 residues. CDR3 region: CASSPMRAVNEKLFF. DNA of the CDR3: TGTGCCAGCAGTCCAATGAGGGCCGTCAATGAAAAACTGTTTTTT.

The chain employs TRBV9 and TRBJ1-2; D call uncertain. The CDR3 has 15 amino acids. The V gene lost 3 bases and the J gene lost 3 bases, with 15 bases spanning the gap. Germline V gene sequence: CDR1 SGDLS, CDR2 YYNGEE. The CDR3 region has the DNA TGTGCCAGCAGCGCCCGACGGGTGTGGGACTATGGCTACACCTTC. Translation: CASSARRVWDYGYTF.

The chain is built from TRBV27 and TRBJ1-3; D ambiguous. CDR3 size: 13 residues. Per the germline V gene, CDR1 is MNHEY and CDR2 is SMNVEV (reference sequence). V was pared by 6 bases and J by 2 bases, with 8 bases between. The CDR3 sequence: CASRRVPGNTIYF. Written as DNA, the CDR3 is TGTGCCAGCAGGAGGGTTCCTGGAAACACCATATATTTT.

This rearrangement joins TRBV5-4 to TRBJ1-1; maybe TRBD1 (5 bases). Germline CDR1 and CDR2: SGHNT and YYREEE (reference sequence). This CDR3 has 15 amino acids. V was cut by 0 bases and J by 2 bases, with 11 bases left in between. Here the CDR3 reads CASSLVGGRNTEAFF. In DNA, the CDR3 is TGTGCCAGCAGCTTGGTCGGGGGAAGAAACACTGAAGCTTTCTTT.

The rearrangement links TRBV6-5 to TRBJ2-3; 8 nucleotides line up with TRBD1. The CDR3 contains 14 residues. Germline lookup yields CDR1 MNHEY and CDR2 SVGAGI. With 0 bases clipped from V and 6 bases from J, the junction kept 2 bases outside the gene matches. In DNA form, the CDR3 reads TGTGCCAGCAGTTACTCGCAGGGGGCCGATACGCAGTATTTT. Residues: CASSYSQGADTQYF.

The chain combines TRBV24-1 with TRBJ2-2; TRBD2 agrees at 8 bases. Losses at the gene ends were 7 bases for V and 4 bases for J; bases not matched to a gene: 4. Germline V gene lookup returns CDR1 KGHDR and CDR2 SFDVKD. CDR3 length equals 14 residues. CDR3 in DNA: TGTGCCACCAGCCCCGGACTAGCCACCGGGGAGCTGTTTTTT. This translates into CATSPGLATGELFF.

The rearrangement joins TRBV13 to TRBJ2-5, with 12 positions matching TRBD2. The germline V gene has CDR1 PRHDT and CDR2 FYEKMQ (reference sequence). This CDR3 comprises 15 residues. J lost 2 bases, V lost 5 bases, and 3 bases had no gene match. CDR3 amino acids: CASSAGLAGQETQYF. CDR3 sequence (DNA): TGTGCCAGCAGCGCCGGACTAGCGGGACAAGAGACCCAGTACTTC.

This chain connects TRBV6-2 or TRBV6-3 to TRBJ1-2; no clear D gene. The germline CDR1 and CDR2 sequences are MNHEY and SVGEGT. This CDR3 has 13 amino acids. Trimming pared 5 bases from V and 8 bases from J, leaving 15 bases between. The CDR3 spells CASSEEGGGGYTF. The CDR3 DNA is TGTGCCAGCAGTGAGGAGGGCGGAGGCGGCTACACCTTC.

Here the CDR3 DNA reads TGTGCCAGCAGTTCCGGGACAGGACTCGTTGGCTACACCTTC. Protein: CASSSGTGLVGYTF. The rearrangement links TRBV3-1 (or the pseudogene TRBV3-2) to TRBJ1-2; 8 bases are shared with TRBD1. Germline-derived CDR1 and CDR2 are LGHDT and YNNKEL (reference sequence). V was clipped by 6 bases and J by 7 bases; unmatched bases: 10. This CDR3 is built from 14 residues.

This chain links TRBV19 with TRBJ1-1; 8 bases fit TRBD1. CDR1 and CDR2 from the germline V gene are LNHDA and SQIVND (reference sequence). The V gene end was trimmed by 7 bases and the J gene end by 2 bases; junction bases not matched to a gene: 3. The CDR3 has 13 amino acids. Here the CDR3 reads CASMDRVNTEAFF. As DNA, the CDR3 is TGTGCCAGTATGGACAGGGTTAACACTGAAGCTTTCTTT.

The V call is TRBV3-1 (or the pseudogene TRBV3-2), the J call TRBJ2-3; D perhaps matches TRBD2 (6 bases). Germline V gene lookup returns CDR1 LGHDT and CDR2 YNNKEL (reference sequence). The CDR3 is 16 amino acids. Trimming shortened V by 4 bases and J by 0 bases, and 14 bases separated the two germline ends. CDR3 coding DNA: TGTGCCAGCAGCCCAAATGTAGCGGTAAGCACAGATACGCAGTATTTT. Encoded protein: CASSPNVAVSTDTQYF.

The J gene is TRBJ2-4, the V gene TRBV7-9; D unresolved. Germline V gene lookup returns CDR1 SEHNR and CDR2 FQNEAQ (reference sequence). V was cut by 5 bases and J by 2 bases, with 16 bases left in between. The CDR3 contains 16 residues. This CDR3 reads CASSPSSVLSKNIQYF. CDR3 in DNA: TGTGCCAGCAGCCCGTCTTCAGTCTTATCCAAAAACATTCAGTACTTC.

The rearrangement links TRBV6-5 to TRBJ2-3, with 9 bases that match TRBD1. Germline V CDR1 and CDR2: MNHEY, SVGAGI. The ends lost 4 bases at V and 3 bases at J; junction bases unmatched: 5. This CDR3 region has 15 residues. CDR3: CASSSFGQGTDTQYF. CDR3 nucleotide sequence: TGTGCCAGCAGTTCTTTTGGACAGGGGACAGATACGCAGTATTTT.